A selection of T cell receptor beta chains follows, all from one sample in a study of patients and donors after allogeneic stem cell transplantation. TCRdb redid the calling of the RT-PCR reads with MiXCR, one entry per CDR3 protein. Of about 74,000 distinct CDR3 sequences in the sample, about 30% are singletons; the top ten hold less than 30%. The sequencing input was blood, either unsorted or a sorted T cell fraction (not recorded which). Receptor source: a human donor who was either an allogeneic HSCT recipient or a stem cell or donor lymphocyte infusion donor (not recorded which). It is not recorded whose cells these are; they may come from a transplant donor. Each CDR3 is given with its conserved first and last residue. The order of the fields is D gene, J gene, clone size, V gene, CDR3 protein, CDR3 DNA. A D gene is named only where the DNA matches it firmly. Expanded clones get a size class; other rows say once, few or many, or leave the size out.

>NA|TRBJ1-1|few|TRBV28
CASSLPGGTEAFF
TGTGCCAGCAGTTTGCCAGGCGGCACTGAAGCTTTCTTT
>NA|TRBJ2-2|NA|TRBV2
CASSDATGFKGSRLFF
TGTGCCAGCAGTGATGCGACAGGCTTTAAAGGAAGCAGGCTGTTTTTT
>NA|TRBJ1-1|NA|TRBV7-9
CAGGLMNTEAFF
TGTGCCGGGGGTCTCATGAACACTGAAGCTTTCTTT
>NA|TRBJ2-7|NA|TRBV6-5
CASSRPAVTGTYEQYF
TGTGCCAGCAGCAGACCCGCGGTAACGGGTACCTACGAGCAGTACTTC
>NA|TRBJ1-3|NA|TRBV14
CASSQDRTSPIYF
TGTGCCAGCAGCCAAGATAGAACATCCCCCATATATTTT
>TRBD1|TRBJ2-2|few|TRBV10-3
CAIKTGQPNTGELFF
TGTGCCATCAAAACGGGACAGCCGAACACCGGGGAGCTGTTTTTT
>TRBD2|TRBJ2-1|NA|TRBV12-3/TRBV12-4
CASSFSGNNEQFF
TGTGCCAGCAGTTTTAGCGGGAACAATGAGCAGTTCTTC
>TRBD2|TRBJ2-1|NA|TRBV20-1
CSATTSGGANEQFF
TGCAGTGCTACGACTAGCGGGGGGGCGAATGAGCAGTTCTTC
>NA|TRBJ1-1|NA|TRBV5-1
CASSLEGEHMNTEAFF
TGCGCCAGCAGCTTGGAAGGGGAACACATGAACACTGAAGCTTTCTTT
>NA|TRBJ2-5|NA|TRBV2
CASSEAGRETQYF
TGTGCCAGCAGTGAAGCAGGACGTGAGACCCAGTACTTC
>NA|TRBJ2-1|NA|TRBV29-1
CSVEVSKQFF
TGCAGCGTTGAAGTTTCAAAGCAGTTCTTC
>NA|TRBJ2-7|few|TRBV7-9
CASSLQGTYEQYF
TGTGCCAGCAGCTTACAGGGTACCTACGAGCAGTACTTC
>TRBD2|TRBJ2-1|NA|TRBV7-9
CASRPTPGLAGVGEQFF
TGTGCCAGCAGACCAACTCCGGGACTAGCGGGAGTCGGTGAGCAGTTCTTC
>NA|TRBJ2-7|NA|TRBV6-5
CASSYSGPYEQYF
TGTGCCAGCAGTTACTCGGGGCCTTACGAGCAGTACTTC
>NA|TRBJ1-2|few|TRBV12-3/TRBV12-4
CASSLGRWDGYTF
TGTGCCAGCAGTTTAGGGCGGTGGGATGGCTACACCTTC
>NA|TRBJ2-2|NA|TRBV7-9
CASTPRGFTGELFF
TGTGCCAGCACCCCAAGGGGGTTCACCGGGGAGCTGTTTTTT
>NA|TRBJ1-5|NA|TRBV5-1
CASSLGLDQPQHF
TGCGCCAGCAGCTTGGGATTGGATCAGCCCCAGCATTTT
>TRBD1|TRBJ1-1|few|TRBV5-1
CASRPRTGGFTEAFF
TGCGCCAGCAGACCCCGGACAGGGGGCTTCACTGAAGCTTTCTTT
>NA|TRBJ1-5|many|TRBV18
CASSPRKGQPQHF
TGTGCCAGCTCACCACGGAAGGGTCAGCCCCAGCATTTT
>TRBD2|TRBJ2-1|NA|TRBV24-1
CATKKTSGGNEQFF
TGTGCCACCAAGAAAACCTCGGGAGGGAATGAGCAGTTCTTC
>NA|TRBJ2-7|few|TRBV12-3/TRBV12-4
CASSPGKGGPGEQYF
TGTGCCAGCAGTCCCGGAAAGGGAGGTCCTGGCGAGCAGTACTTC
>NA|TRBJ1-2|NA|TRBV7-9
CASSEQGAGGYTF
TGTGCCAGCAGCGAACAGGGTGCAGGGGGCTACACCTTC
>NA|TRBJ2-5|NA|TRBV4-1
CASSQVPGGSETQYF
TGCGCCAGCAGCCAAGTTCCGGGGGGCTCAGAGACCCAGTACTTC
>NA|TRBJ2-7|NA|TRBV7-9
CASSVTSGRQYF
TGTGCCAGCAGCGTTACCTCAGGACGGCAGTACTTC
>NA|TRBJ2-6|NA|TRBV7-9
CASSLAAINPTPGANVLTF
TGTGCCAGCAGCTTAGCCGCAATCAATCCGACACCTGGGGCCAACGTCCTGACTTTC
>TRBD1|TRBJ2-3|NA|TRBV15
CATSRGGRGITDTQYF
TGTGCCACCAGCAGAGGGGGCAGGGGGATCACAGATACGCAGTATTTT
>NA|TRBJ2-3|few|TRBV7-9
CASSLDGRGPVDTQYF
TGTGCCAGCAGCTTAGATGGTCGGGGCCCGGTGGATACGCAGTATTTT
>NA|TRBJ1-3|once|TRBV29-1
CSVGTAGNTIYF
TGCAGCGTGGGCACAGCCGGAAACACCATATATTTT
>TRBD1|TRBJ1-3|many|TRBV20-1
CSAGTGGSGNTIYF
TGCAGTGCGGGAACAGGGGGTTCTGGAAACACCATATATTTT
>TRBD1|TRBJ1-1|many|TRBV12-3/TRBV12-4
CASTTGDDTEAFF
TGTGCCAGCACAACAGGGGACGACACTGAAGCTTTCTTT
>NA|TRBJ2-7|NA|TRBV4-3
CASSQDLASSSYEQYF
TGCGCCAGCAGCCAAGATTTGGCGTCGAGCTCCTACGAGCAGTACTTC
>TRBD1|TRBJ1-2|NA|TRBV12-3/TRBV12-4
CASRRTGEENYGYTF
TGTGCCAGCAGGAGGACAGGGGAGGAAAACTATGGCTACACCTTC
>NA|TRBJ2-6|NA|TRBV2
CASSFGDPGANVLTF
TGTGCCAGCAGTTTTGGAGATCCTGGGGCCAACGTCCTGACTTTC
>NA|TRBJ1-6|NA|TRBV20-1
CSAVNDRSNSPLHF
TGCAGTGCTGTAAACGACAGGTCGAATTCACCCCTCCACTTT
>NA|TRBJ1-4|NA|TRBV20-1
CSALARVHEKLFF
TGCAGTGCTCTAGCCAGAGTTCATGAAAAACTGTTTTTT
>NA|TRBJ2-7|many|TRBV4-3
CASSQARGDEQYF
TGCGCCAGCAGCCAAGCGAGAGGAGACGAGCAGTACTTC
>TRBD2|TRBJ2-3|NA|TRBV7-9
CASSSTTSGRPTDTQYF
TGTGCCAGCAGCTCCACTACTAGCGGGAGGCCCACAGATACGCAGTATTTT
>TRBD1|TRBJ1-2|NA|TRBV5-1
CPSSLGQGPTGYTF
TGCCCCAGCAGCTTAGGACAGGGTCCCACCGGCTACACCTTC
>TRBD2|TRBJ2-3|NA|TRBV20-1
CSARVAAGGTDTQYF
TGCAGTGCTAGAGTGGCAGCGGGGGGCACAGATACGCAGTATTTT
>NA|TRBJ1-4|NA|TRBV19
CASSIGRTTGRIEKLFF
TGTGCCAGTAGTATAGGCCGGACGACAGGTCGGATCGAAAAACTGTTTTTT